A single sample is the source of the 5 T cell receptor beta chains below, sequenced in a study of Ad26.COV2.S vaccination and SARS-CoV-2 variants. Measured with immunoSEQ multiplex PCR; TCRdb has only the in-frame clones, and not every one. The sample lists around 140,000 clones, 86% occurring once. The sequenced sample was peripheral blood, obtained after recovery from COVID-19. All receptors derive from a human donor who had recovered from COVID-19.

The J gene is TRBJ1-6, the V gene TRBV10-3; D gene ambiguous. In germline, CDR1 is ENHRY, CDR2 SYGVKD. Trimming removed 0 bases from V and 10 bases from J, with 10 bases in between. The CDR3 has 14 residues. The CDR3 here is CAISESWPFSPLHF. The CDR3 nucleotides read TGTGCCATCAGTGAGTCTTGGCCCTTCTCACCCCTCCACTTT.

The chain employs TRBV7-9 and TRBJ2-7, with a weak D call TRBD2 (6 bases). V was clipped by 5 bases and J by 6 bases, with 11 bases between them. Germline CDR1 SEHNR, CDR2 FQNEAQ (reference sequence). This CDR3 is 12 amino acids long. The CDR3: CASSLGTGEQYF. The CDR3 DNA is TGTGCCAGCAGCCTCGGGACTGGCGAGCAGTACTTC.

DNA of the CDR3: TGTGCCAGTAGTATTAGGGTTGCGACATACACTGAAGCTTTCTTT. As protein: CASSIRVATYTEAFF. The chain recombines TRBV19 with TRBJ1-1; D is ambiguous. Trimming took off 3 bases at V and 3 bases at J, with 14 bases between the two ends. Germline loops: CDR1 LNHDA, CDR2 SQIVND (reference sequence). The CDR3 is 15 residues long.

The rearrangement links TRBV28 to TRBJ1-5, with D uncertain. Looked up from germline, CDR1 is MDHEN and CDR2 is SYDVKM. The V end was cut by 5 bases, the J end by 0 bases, with 11 bases between. This CDR3 comprises 15 residues. For the CDR3, the DNA is TGTGCCAGCAGTCTAACATGGGGTAGCAATCAGCCCCAGCATTTT. Amino acids: CASSLTWGSNQPQHF.

The rearrangement joins TRBV27 to TRBJ2-7, with D perhaps matching TRBD1 or TRBD2 (5 bases each). Deletions cut 2 bases from V and 6 bases from J, with 5 bases between. Germline loops: CDR1 MNHEY, CDR2 SMNVEV (reference sequence). The length of the CDR3 is 11 residues. CDR3 sequence: CASSLGGEQYF. CDR3 DNA: TGTGCCAGCAGTTTAGGGGGCGAGCAGTACTTC.